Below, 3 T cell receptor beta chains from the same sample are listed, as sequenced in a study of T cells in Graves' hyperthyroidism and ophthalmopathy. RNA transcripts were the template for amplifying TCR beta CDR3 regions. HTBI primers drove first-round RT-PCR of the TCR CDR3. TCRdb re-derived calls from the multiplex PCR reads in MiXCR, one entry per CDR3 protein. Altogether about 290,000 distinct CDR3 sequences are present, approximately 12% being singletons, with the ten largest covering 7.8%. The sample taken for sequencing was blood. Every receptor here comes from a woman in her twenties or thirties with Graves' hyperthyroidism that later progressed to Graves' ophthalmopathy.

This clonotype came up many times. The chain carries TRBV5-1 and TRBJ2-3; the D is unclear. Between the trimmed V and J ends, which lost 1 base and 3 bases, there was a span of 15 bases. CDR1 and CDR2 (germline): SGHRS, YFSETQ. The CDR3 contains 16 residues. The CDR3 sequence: CASSLLAVGMTDTQYF. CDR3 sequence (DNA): TGCGCCAGCAGCTTGCTCGCGGTGGGAATGACAGATACGCAGTATTTT.

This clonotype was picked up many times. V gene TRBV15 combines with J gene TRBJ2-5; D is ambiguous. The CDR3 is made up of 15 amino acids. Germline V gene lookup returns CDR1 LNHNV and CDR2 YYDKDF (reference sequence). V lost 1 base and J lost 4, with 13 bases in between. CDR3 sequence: CATSRVLLDPETQYF. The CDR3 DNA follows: TGTGCCACCAGCAGAGTCCTATTGGACCCAGAGACCCAGTACTTC.

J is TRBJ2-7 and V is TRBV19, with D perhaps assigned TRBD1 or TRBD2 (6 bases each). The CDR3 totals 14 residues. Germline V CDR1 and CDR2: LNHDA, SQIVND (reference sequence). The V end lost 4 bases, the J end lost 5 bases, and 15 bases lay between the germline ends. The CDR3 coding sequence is TGTGCCAGTAGTACCCTGCTGGGGGGCGACGAGCAGTACTTC. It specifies CASSTLLGGDEQYF.